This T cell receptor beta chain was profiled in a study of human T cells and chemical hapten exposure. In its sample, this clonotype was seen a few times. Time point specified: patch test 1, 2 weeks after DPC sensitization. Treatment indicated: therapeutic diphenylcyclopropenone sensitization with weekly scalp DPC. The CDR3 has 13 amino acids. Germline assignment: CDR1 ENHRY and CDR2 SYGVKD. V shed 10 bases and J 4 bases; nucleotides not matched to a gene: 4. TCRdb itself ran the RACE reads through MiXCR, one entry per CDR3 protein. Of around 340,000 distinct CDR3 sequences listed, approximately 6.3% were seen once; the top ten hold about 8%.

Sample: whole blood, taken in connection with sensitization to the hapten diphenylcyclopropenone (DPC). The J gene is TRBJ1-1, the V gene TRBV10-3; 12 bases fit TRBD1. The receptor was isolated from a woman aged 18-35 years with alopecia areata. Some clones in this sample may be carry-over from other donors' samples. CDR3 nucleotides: TGTGCCACCAGGGGACAGGGGGCCACTGAAGCTTTCTTT. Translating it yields CATRGQGATEAFF.